This T cell receptor (beta chain) emerged from a study of T-cell memory formation after mild COVID-19. Study results and limitations: Clones which contracted sat mainly in CM and EM if CD4+, and in EMRA if CD8+. Pre-infection memory contained some responding clones, which suggested that cross-reactive memory had joined.

Each CDR3 protein gets one entry after TCRdb re-called the 5' RACE reads with MiXCR. The table includes 250,000 to 350,000 distinct CDR3 sequences, around 15% detected once. There are many counts of this clonotype. Its antigen is undetermined. Per the germline V gene, CDR1 is ENHRY and CDR2 is SYGVKD. Trimming cost V 3 bases and J 2 bases, with 8 bases left between them. The CDR3 is 15 amino acids. This receptor was obtained from a man between 18 and 35 years old who had mild COVID-19 (a few samples of this study predate the infection). Cell type and time point are not known. Input material: PBMCs or a T cell subset sorted from them (not recorded which). The rearrangement joins TRBV10-3 to TRBJ2-6; D not resolved. CDR3 DNA: TGTGCCATCAGTGATAGTTTTACTGGGGCCAACGTCCTGACTTTC. Protein: CAISDSFTGANVLTF.